This entry lists 10 T cell receptor beta chains sequenced from one sample in a study of T cell changes during pregnancy in multiple sclerosis. Assay: immunoSEQ multiplex PCR; the TCRdb copy retains only in-frame clones and omits some. The sample consists of around 43,000 clones, 75% to 90% of them appearing once. The material sequenced was CD4+ T cells from peripheral blood mononuclear cells, taken in the first trimester of pregnancy. Every receptor here comes from a female donor with multiple sclerosis, enrolled in a pregnancy study.

This clone has only a few counts. The CDR3 nucleotides read TGTGCCAGCAGCTCGCGCTACGAGCAGTACTTC. Its translation: CASSSRYEQYF. The chain joins TRBV7-2 to TRBJ2-7; D is uncertain. V was cut by 4 bases and J by 3 bases, with 4 bases left in between. The CDR3 length is 11 residues. Germline V lookup: CDR1 SGHTA, CDR2 FQGNSA.

This clone was found once. The same CDR3 arises from other DNA sequences in this sample as well. The chain combines TRBV19 with TRBJ1-2; 8 bases line up with TRBD1. The ends lost 9 bases at V and 6 bases at J; junction bases unmatched: 3. Per germline, CDR1 LNHDA and CDR2 SQIVND (reference sequence). The length of the CDR3 is 11 residues. Here the CDR3 reads CASQDRDGYTF. CDR3 in DNA: TGTGCCAGCCAGGACAGGGATGGCTACACCTTC.

The chain employs TRBV7-9 and TRBJ2-7; TRBD1 might be the D (5 bases). The CDR3 consists of 13 residues. With 4 bases removed from V and 0 bases from J, the gap between germline ends came to 7 bases. Germline V gene data show CDR1 as SEHNR and CDR2 as FQNEAQ (reference sequence). This chain's CDR3 is CASSSDISYEQYF. The CDR3 nucleotides read TGTGCCAGCAGCTCGGACATCTCCTACGAGCAGTACTTC.

The chain recombines TRBV5-6 with TRBJ1-2; D might be TRBD1 (5 bases). Per the germline V gene, CDR1 is SGHDT and CDR2 is YYEEEE. The CDR3 consists of 14 residues. Trimming cost V 2 bases and J 8 bases, with 16 bases left between them. CDR3: CASSFGVGDGGYTF. Here the CDR3 DNA reads TGTGCCAGCAGCTTCGGTGTAGGGGATGGCGGCTACACCTTC.

This clone was seen once. Written as DNA, the CDR3 is TGTGCCAGCAGGCAACTAGCGGGAGGTACAGATACGCAGTATTTT. Its translation is CASRQLAGGTDTQYF. The gene calls are TRBV6-5 and TRBJ2-3, with 12 bases fitting TRBD2. This CDR3 has 15 amino acids. CDR1 is MNHEY, CDR2 SVGAGI, per germline. The J segment lost 3 bases and the V segment lost 6 bases, leaving 4 bases of the junction unmatched.

CDR3 in DNA: TGTGCCAGCAGCTTACAGGAGACCCAGTACTTC. Amino acids: CASSLQETQYF. This chain joins TRBV7-9 and TRBJ2-5; the D is unclear. Germline loops: CDR1 SEHNR, CDR2 FQNEAQ (reference sequence). The V end lost 2 bases, the J end lost 5 bases, and 3 bases lay between the germline ends. CDR3 length equals 11 residues.

The chain links TRBV25-1 to TRBJ2-4, with 10 bases fitting TRBD2. The CDR3 runs to 18 residues. The germline CDR1 and CDR2 sequences are MGHDK and SYGVNS. J was trimmed by 0 bases and V by 2 bases; bases with no gene match: 7. DNA for the CDR3: TGTGCCAGCAGTGAAGGTCTAGCGGGGGTCGTAGCCAAAAACATTCAGTACTTC. Residues: CASSEGLAGVVAKNIQYF.

The CDR3 is CASSLPGDRDEQYF. The CDR3 DNA is TGTGCCAGCAGTTTACCAGGGGACAGAGACGAGCAGTACTTC. This chain joins TRBV28 and TRBJ2-7; 7 nucleotides line up with TRBD1. J lost 5 bases, V lost 2 bases, and 6 bases had no gene match. The CDR3 has 14 residues. Germline V gives CDR1 MDHEN, CDR2 SYDVKM. Full variable domain (outside the CDR3, taken from reference TRBV28 and TRBJ2-7): DVKVTQSSRYLVKRTGEKVFLECVQDMDHENMFWYRQDPGLGLRLIYFSYDVKMKEKGDIPEGYSVSREKKERFSLILESASTNQTSMYLCASSLPGDRDEQYFGPGTRLTVT.

This chain links TRBV27 with TRBJ2-3, with TRBD2 identical over 8 bases. After removal of 5 bases from V and 1 base from J, the junction contained 8 bases not matched to a gene. This CDR3 is 16 amino acids long. Germline lookup yields CDR1 MNHEY and CDR2 SMNVEV (reference sequence). CDR3 loop: CASSIDSGAGTDTQYF. In DNA form, the CDR3 reads TGTGCCAGCAGTATCGATAGCGGGGCGGGCACAGATACGCAGTATTTT.

V usage is TRBV7-2 and J usage is TRBJ2-7, with D possibly matching TRBD2 (5 bases). V was pared by 1 base and J by 6 bases, with 10 bases between. This CDR3 is built from 13 residues. Germline values: CDR1 SGHTA, CDR2 FQGNSA. The CDR3 bases are TGTGCCAGCAGCTTAGGAGGGCTAGGCGAGCAGTACTTC. Amino acid sequence: CASSLGGLGEQYF.